These T cell receptor beta chains were read from a single sample in a study of radiation and T cells in renal cell carcinoma. Measured with immunoSEQ multiplex PCR; TCRdb has only the in-frame clones, and not every one. The profile shows approximately 92,000 clones, around 85% of them singletons. Sequencing used blood, obtained from a patient whose treatment included radiotherapy and nephrectomy. The receptors were sampled from a man in his fifties with renal cell carcinoma. Each CDR3 is given with its conserved first and last residue. The order of the fields is D gene, J gene, clone size, V gene, CDR3 protein, CDR3 DNA. A D gene is named only where the DNA matches it firmly. Clone size is given for some rows only: seen once, a few or many times, or a class if the clone is expanded.

>.|TRBJ1-2|.|TRBV7-9
CASSFLAGVTYGYTF
TGTGCCAGCAGCTTTCTCGCGGGGGTTACCTATGGCTACACCTTC
>.|TRBJ2-1|once|TRBV19
CATQPSGLWNEQFF
TGTGCCACCCAGCCCAGCGGCCTTTGGAATGAGCAGTTCTTC
>.|TRBJ2-1|.|TRBV7-2
CASSVYNEQFF
TGTGCCAGCAGCGTATACAATGAGCAGTTCTTC
>.|TRBJ1-3|.|TRBV28
CASSFIPLRANTIYF
TGTGCCAGCAGTTTTATTCCCCTACGAGCTAACACCATATATTTT
>.|TRBJ1-2|.|TRBV6-5
CASRRGRANYGYTF
TGTGCCAGCAGGAGGGGCCGTGCTAACTATGGCTACACCTTC
>.|TRBJ1-2|.|TRBV11-2
CASSFSGGGHGYTF
TGTGCCAGCAGCTTTTCCGGGGGGGGCCATGGCTACACCTTC
>.|TRBJ2-7|few|TRBV2
CASSPGYEQYF
TGTGCCAGCAGTCCAGGCTATGAGCAGTACTTC
>.|TRBJ2-5|once|TRBV7-3
CASSGQGGETQYF
TGTGCCAGCAGCGGACAGGGAGGGGAGACCCAGTACTTC
>.|TRBJ1-1|.|TRBV5-3
CARSKHPRGWNTEAFF
TGTGCCAGAAGCAAACACCCTCGAGGTTGGAACACTGAAGCTTTCTTT
>.|TRBJ2-1|.|TRBV6-5
CASSYSSDEQFF
TGTGCCAGCAGTTACTCGTCCGATGAGCAGTTCTTC
>TRBD1|TRBJ1-3|.|TRBV5-4
CASSQGQGSSGNTIYF
TGTGCCAGCAGCCAGGGACAGGGCTCGTCTGGAAACACCATATATTTT
>.|TRBJ2-5|.|TRBV4-1
CASSQDLGDETQYF
TGCGCCAGCAGCCAAGATCTCGGGGATGAGACCCAGTACTTC
>.|TRBJ1-1|.|TRBV6-5
CASSETVTTPAFF
TGTGCCAGCAGTGAGACTGTCACAACGCCAGCTTTCTTT
>.|TRBJ2-2|few|TRBV7-3
CASSLAGVNTGELFF
TGTGCCAGCAGCTTAGCCGGGGTGAACACCGGGGAGCTGTTTTTT
>TRBD2|TRBJ2-3|.|TRBV28
CASSFFGGSFSDTQYF
TGTGCCAGCAGTTTTTTTGGCGGGAGTTTCTCAGATACGCAGTATTTT
>TRBD1|TRBJ1-2|.|TRBV6-6
CASRTFTGQDGYTF
TGTGCCAGCAGAACATTTACGGGACAGGACGGCTACACCTTC
>.|TRBJ1-1|few|TRBV6-1
CASSELINTEAFF
TGTGCCAGCAGTGAGTTGATCAACACTGAAGCTTTCTTT
>.|TRBJ2-3|.|TRBV4-1
CASSQDPSTDTQYF
TGCGCCAGCAGCCAAGACCCAAGCACAGATACGCAGTATTTT
>.|TRBJ2-7|.|TRBV6-1
CASSPTGDEQYF
TGTGCCAGCAGTCCCACCGGGGACGAGCAGTACTTC
>.|TRBJ2-1|.|TRBV5-1
CASSLADRGYYNEQFF
TGCGCCAGCAGCTTGGCGGATCGGGGATATTACAATGAGCAGTTCTTC
>.|TRBJ1-2|.|TRBV7-9
CASSLAEPYGYTF
TGTGCCAGCAGCTTAGCCGAGCCATATGGCTACACCTTC
>.|TRBJ1-2|.|TRBV5-1
CASSLEAGDYGYTF
TGCGCCAGCAGCTTGGAGGCGGGTGACTATGGCTACACCTTC
>TRBD1|TRBJ1-4|.|TRBV2
CASSVQGANEKLFF
TGTGCCAGCAGTGTGCAGGGGGCGAATGAAAAACTGTTTTTT
>.|TRBJ1-1|.|TRBV4-1
CASSQGGWTTEAFF
TGCGCCAGCAGCCAAGGGGGATGGACGACTGAAGCTTTCTTT
>TRBD2|TRBJ2-1|.|TRBV6-5
CASSYYTTWGGEQFF
TGTGCCAGCAGTTACTACACGACATGGGGGGGTGAGCAGTTCTTC
>TRBD1|TRBJ2-7|.|TRBV5-6
CASSMTGGSFSYEQYF
TGTGCCAGCAGCATGACAGGGGGCTCCTTCTCCTACGAGCAGTACTTC
>.|TRBJ2-7|few|TRBV5-1
CASSLVSGLTYEQYF
TGCGCCAGCAGCTTGGTGTCGGGACTCACCTACGAGCAGTACTTC
>TRBD1|TRBJ2-3|.|TRBV19
CASRNRGYTSTDTQYF
TGTGCCAGTAGAAACAGGGGTTATACCAGCACAGATACGCAGTATTTT
>.|TRBJ2-7|few|TRBV27
CASSFAGASYEQYF
TGTGCCAGCAGTTTTGCAGGGGCCAGCTACGAGCAGTACTTC
>TRBD1|TRBJ1-2|once|TRBV2
CASRRQGRNYGYTF
TGTGCCAGCAGGAGACAGGGACGTAACTATGGCTACACCTTC
>.|TRBJ2-1|.|TRBV6-1
CASSEGRGSYNEQFF
TGTGCCAGCAGTGAAGGAAGGGGCTCCTACAATGAGCAGTTCTTC
>.|TRBJ2-5|.|TRBV4-3
CASSQDTYQETQYF
TGCGCCAGCAGCCAAGACACCTACCAAGAGACCCAGTACTTC
>TRBD1|TRBJ1-2|.|TRBV2
CASSRDSLNYGYTF
TGTGCCAGCAGCCGGGACAGCCTTAACTATGGCTACACCTTC
>TRBD2|TRBJ2-1|.|TRBV4-1
CASSQDRSGSTHKYNEQFF
TGCGCCAGCAGCCAAGATCGTAGCGGGAGTACCCATAAATACAATGAGCAGTTCTTC
>TRBD2|TRBJ2-1|.|TRBV19
CASSNQRGGLEQFF
TGTGCCAGTAGTAACCAGCGGGGGGGCCTGGAGCAGTTCTTC
>.|TRBJ2-6|once|TRBV19
CASSIQGNSGANVLTF
TGTGCCAGTAGTATTCAAGGTAACTCTGGGGCCAACGTCCTGACTTTC
>.|TRBJ2-3|.|TRBV5-1
CASSYRLLTDTQYF
TGCGCCAGCAGCTATAGACTACTCACAGATACGCAGTATTTT
>.|TRBJ1-5|.|TRBV19
CASSIVGGGNQPQHF
TGTGCCAGTAGTATAGTGGGAGGGGGCAATCAGCCCCAGCATTTT
>.|TRBJ1-2|once|TRBV21-1
CASSKWATSGYTF
TGTGCCAGCAGCAAATGGGCGACGTCTGGCTACACCTTC
>TRBD1|TRBJ1-1|.|TRBV7-9
CASRTGTDTEAFF
TGTGCCAGCAGGACCGGGACAGACACTGAAGCTTTCTTT